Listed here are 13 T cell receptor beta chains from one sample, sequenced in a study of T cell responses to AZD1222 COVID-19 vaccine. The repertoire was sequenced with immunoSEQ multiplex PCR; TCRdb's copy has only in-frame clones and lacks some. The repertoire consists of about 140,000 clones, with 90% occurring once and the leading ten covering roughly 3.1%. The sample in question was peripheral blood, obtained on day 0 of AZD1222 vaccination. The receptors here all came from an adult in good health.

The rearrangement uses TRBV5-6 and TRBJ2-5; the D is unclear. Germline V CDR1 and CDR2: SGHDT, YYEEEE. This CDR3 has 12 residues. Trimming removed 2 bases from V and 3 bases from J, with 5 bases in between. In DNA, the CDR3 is TGTGCCAGCAGCTTTGGGGAAGAGACCCAGTACTTC. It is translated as CASSFGEETQYF.

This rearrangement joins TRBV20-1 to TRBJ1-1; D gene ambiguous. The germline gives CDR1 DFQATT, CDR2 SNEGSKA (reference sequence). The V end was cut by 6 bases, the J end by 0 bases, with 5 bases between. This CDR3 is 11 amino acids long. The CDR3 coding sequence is TGCAGTGCCTATTTGAACACTGAAGCTTTCTTT. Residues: CSAYLNTEAFF.

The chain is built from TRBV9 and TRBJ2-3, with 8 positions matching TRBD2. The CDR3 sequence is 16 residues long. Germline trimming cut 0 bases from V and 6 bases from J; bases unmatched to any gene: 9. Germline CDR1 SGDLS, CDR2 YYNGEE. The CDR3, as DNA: TGTGCCAGCAGCGTAGAGGCGGGAGGAGGGGGGGATACGCAGTATTTT. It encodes CASSVEAGGGGDTQYF.

CDR3 sequence (DNA): TGTGCCAGCAGCTCCCAGAGCGGGAGGGTTGATGAGCAGTTCTTC. Amino acids: CASSSQSGRVDEQFF. The chain couples TRBV7-2 to TRBJ2-1, with 10 bases that match TRBD2. Trimming took 4 bases from V and 8 from J; bases not matched to a gene: 8. The germline V gene encodes CDR1 SGHTA and CDR2 FQGNSA. The CDR3 spans 15 residues.

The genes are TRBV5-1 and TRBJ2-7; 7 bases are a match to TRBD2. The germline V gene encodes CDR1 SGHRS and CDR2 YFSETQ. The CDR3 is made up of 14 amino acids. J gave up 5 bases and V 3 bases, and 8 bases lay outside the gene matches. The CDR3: CASSSVGGRNEQYF. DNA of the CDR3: TGCGCCAGCAGCTCTGTGGGAGGGCGGAACGAGCAGTACTTC.

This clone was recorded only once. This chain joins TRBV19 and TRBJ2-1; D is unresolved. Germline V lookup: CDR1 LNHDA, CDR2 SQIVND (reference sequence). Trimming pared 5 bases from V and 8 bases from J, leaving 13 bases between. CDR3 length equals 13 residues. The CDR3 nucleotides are TGTGCCAGTAGTTTTCGGTTAACCCATGAGCAGTTCTTC. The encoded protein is CASSFRLTHEQFF.

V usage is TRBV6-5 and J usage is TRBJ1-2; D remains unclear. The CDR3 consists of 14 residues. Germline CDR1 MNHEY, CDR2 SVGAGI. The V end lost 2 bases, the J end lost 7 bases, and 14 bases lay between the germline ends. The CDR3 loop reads CASSYALPLGGYTF. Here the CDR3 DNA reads TGTGCCAGCAGTTACGCCCTTCCCCTGGGTGGCTACACCTTC.

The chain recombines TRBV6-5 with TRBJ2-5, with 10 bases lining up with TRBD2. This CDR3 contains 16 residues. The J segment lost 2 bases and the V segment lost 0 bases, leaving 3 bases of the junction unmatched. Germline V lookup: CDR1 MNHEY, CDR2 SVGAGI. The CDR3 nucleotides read TGTGCCAGCAGTTACTCCTCTAGCGGGGGACAAGAGACCCAGTACTTC. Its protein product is CASSYSSSGGQETQYF.

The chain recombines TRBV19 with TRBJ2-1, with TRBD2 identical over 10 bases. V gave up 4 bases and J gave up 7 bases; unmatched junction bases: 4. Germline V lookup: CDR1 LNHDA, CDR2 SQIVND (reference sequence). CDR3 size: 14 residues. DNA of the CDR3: TGTGCCAGTAGTACTAGCGGGAGATCAAATGAGCAGTTCTTC. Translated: CASSTSGRSNEQFF.

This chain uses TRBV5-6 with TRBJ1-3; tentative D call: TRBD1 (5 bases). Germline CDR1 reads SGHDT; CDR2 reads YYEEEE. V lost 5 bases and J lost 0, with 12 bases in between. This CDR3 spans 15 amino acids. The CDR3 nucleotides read TGTGCCAGCAGGCGTACAGGAGCCTCTGGAAACACCATATATTTT. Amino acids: CASRRTGASGNTIYF.

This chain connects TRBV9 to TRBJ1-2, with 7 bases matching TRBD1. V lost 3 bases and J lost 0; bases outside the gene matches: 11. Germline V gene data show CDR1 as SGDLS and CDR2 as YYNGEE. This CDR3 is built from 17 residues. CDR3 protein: CASSGPGQPPTNYGYTF. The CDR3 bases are TGTGCCAGCAGCGGCCCGGGACAGCCCCCAACTAACTATGGCTACACCTTC.

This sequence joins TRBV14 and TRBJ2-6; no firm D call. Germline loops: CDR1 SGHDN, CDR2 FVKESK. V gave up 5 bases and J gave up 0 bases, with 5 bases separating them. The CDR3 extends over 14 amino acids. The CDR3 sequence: CASSVSSGANVLTF. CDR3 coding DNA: TGTGCCAGCAGCGTATCCTCTGGGGCCAACGTCCTGACTTTC.

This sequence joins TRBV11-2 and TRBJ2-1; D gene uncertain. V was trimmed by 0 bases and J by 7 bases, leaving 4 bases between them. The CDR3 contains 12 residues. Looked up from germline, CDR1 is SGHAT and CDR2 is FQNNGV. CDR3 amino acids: CASSLDGNEQFF. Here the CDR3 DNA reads TGTGCCAGCAGCTTAGACGGAAATGAGCAGTTCTTC.